This T cell receptor (beta chain) was profiled in a study of identical twins. Whole-study findings and limits: Findings depended on cross-sectional statistics rather than tracking the same donors. Where out-of-frame alpha sequences were twin-shared, they showed excess low generation probability. Invariant populations such as MAIT and iNKT cells could partly muddle zero-insertion analyses. Insertion counts were lower in abundant cord blood beta clonotypes, a trend that memory repertoires did not show.

Points on this clonotype: As yet, its antigen is unknown.

The germline V gene encodes CDR1 ENHRY and CDR2 SYGVKD. V was pared by 1 base and J by 10 bases, with 16 bases of the junction left unmatched. The CDR3 length is 17 residues. Via MiXCR, TCRdb re-called the 5' RACE reads, giving one row per CDR3 protein. The data show a few hundred thousand distinct CDR3 sequences, roughly an eighth seen once. The sample was also reused in another study, on yellow fever vaccine responses in identical twins.

Specimen: CD4+ T cells sorted from blood. The TCR originated in a woman in her late teens or twenties in good health. The chain joins TRBV10-3 to TRBJ2-1, with TRBD2 matching 7 bases. This CDR3 is CAISEYALAGEGKEQFF. The CDR3 region has the DNA TGTGCCATCAGTGAGTACGCCCTGGCGGGAGAAGGCAAGGAGCAGTTCTTC.